Shown below are 4 T cell receptor beta chains from a single sample sequenced in a study of blood T cell repertoires in COVID-19 (dated by TCRdb to 2020 to 2021). Libraries were constructed by the immunoSEQ multiplex PCR assay. TCRdb re-hosts the immuneACCESS table, in-frame sequences only. Its copies lack some clones; in the studies checked, an unresolved V gene accounts for under half of them, and the cause for the rest is not known. The sample data list 100,000 to 150,000 clones, and around four fifths of these were observed just once. Approximately 12% of the sample rests with the top ten. Sequenced sample: peripheral blood. The receptors stem from a man between 60 and 70 years old with acute or convalescent COVID-19.

This clone was counted a single time. V is TRBV18 and J is TRBJ2-2, with unresolved D. The germline CDR1 and CDR2 sequences are KGHSH and LQKENI. Trimming took 0 bases from V and 1 from J, leaving 6 bases between them. The CDR3 runs 15 residues. This chain's CDR3 is CASSPPSVNTGELFF. The CDR3 DNA reads TGTGCCAGCTCACCACCGTCCGTGAACACCGGGGAGCTGTTTTTT.

This clone was observed once. CDR3 sequence (DNA): TGTGCCAGCAGCTTAGATACAGGGCAAGAGACCCAGTACTTC. Protein: CASSLDTGQETQYF. V is TRBV7-9 and J is TRBJ2-5; maybe TRBD1 (6 bases). CDR1 and CDR2 from the germline V gene are SEHNR and FQNEAQ (reference sequence). This CDR3 region has 14 residues. V shed 1 base and J shed 2 bases, with 8 bases lying between them.

This chain links TRBV7-2 with TRBJ2-2; D possibly corresponds to TRBD1 (5 bases). The CDR3 totals 14 residues. Per germline, CDR1 SGHTA and CDR2 FQGNSA. Trimming took off 3 bases at V and 7 bases at J, with 12 bases between the two ends. The CDR3 loop is CASSFLGVHGELFF. As DNA, the CDR3 is TGTGCCAGCAGCTTTTTAGGGGTGCACGGGGAGCTGTTTTTT.

The chain has TRBV6-5 and TRBJ1-1; D is possibly TRBD1 (5 bases). The CDR3 runs to 15 residues. Germline CDR1 and CDR2: MNHEY and SVGAGI. The V end lost 0 bases, the J end lost 4 bases, and 12 bases lay between the germline ends. The CDR3 protein is CASSYSAGIITEAFF. As DNA, the CDR3 is TGTGCCAGCAGTTACTCTGCAGGGATAATCACTGAAGCTTTCTTT.